This TCR beta chain is from a study of blood T cells in healthy people across ages. The study's findings and limits: Those diversity estimates obtained from one million T cells were thought to be underestimates.

Together with a sample-barcoded 5' primer, a J-beta primer mix was included in a second PCR lasting about 7 to 12 cycles. TCRdb processed the 5' RACE reads anew with MiXCR; each CDR3 protein has one entry. In the table there are 1.5 million to 2 million distinct CDR3 sequences, 28% of which are singletons. This clonotype appeared once. Its antigen is as yet unknown. The sequenced sample was blood. This receptor was identified in a woman aged 30 to 39 in good health.

The CDR3 loop reads CASRNGDRDYEQYF. For the CDR3, the DNA is TGTGCCAGTAGGAACGGGGACAGGGACTACGAGCAGTACTTC. This chain connects TRBV19 to TRBJ2-7; TRBD1 matches 9 bases. Trimming removed 6 bases from V and 3 bases from J; junction bases left unmatched: 6. Germline V CDR1 and CDR2: LNHDA, SQIVND (reference sequence). The CDR3 extends over 14 amino acids.